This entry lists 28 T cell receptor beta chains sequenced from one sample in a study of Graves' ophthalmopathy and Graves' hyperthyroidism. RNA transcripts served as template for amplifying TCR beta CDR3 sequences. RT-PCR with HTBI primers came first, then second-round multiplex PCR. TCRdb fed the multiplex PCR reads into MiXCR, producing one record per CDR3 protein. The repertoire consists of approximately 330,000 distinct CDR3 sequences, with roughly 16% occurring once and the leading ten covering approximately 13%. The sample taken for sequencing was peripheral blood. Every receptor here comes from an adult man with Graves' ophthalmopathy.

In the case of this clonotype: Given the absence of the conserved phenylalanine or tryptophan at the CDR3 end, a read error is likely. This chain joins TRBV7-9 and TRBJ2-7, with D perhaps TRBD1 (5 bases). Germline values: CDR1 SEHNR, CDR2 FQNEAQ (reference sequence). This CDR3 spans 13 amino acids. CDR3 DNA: TGCGCCAGCAGCCAAGATTCAGGGTACGAGCAGTACTCC. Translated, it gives CASSQDSGYEQYS.

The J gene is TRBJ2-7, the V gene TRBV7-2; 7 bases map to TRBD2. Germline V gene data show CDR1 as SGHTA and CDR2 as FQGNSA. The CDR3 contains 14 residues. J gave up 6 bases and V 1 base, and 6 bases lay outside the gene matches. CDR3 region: CASSLVSAGVEQYF. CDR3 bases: TGTGCCAGCAGCTTAGTCTCGGCGGGAGTCGAGCAGTACTTC.

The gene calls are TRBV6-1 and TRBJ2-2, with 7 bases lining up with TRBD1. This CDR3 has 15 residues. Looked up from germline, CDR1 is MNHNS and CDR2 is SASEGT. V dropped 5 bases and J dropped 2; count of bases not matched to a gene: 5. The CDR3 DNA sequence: TGTGCCAGCAGTCGGAACAGGGGTAACACCGGGGAGCTGTTTTTT. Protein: CASSRNRGNTGELFF.

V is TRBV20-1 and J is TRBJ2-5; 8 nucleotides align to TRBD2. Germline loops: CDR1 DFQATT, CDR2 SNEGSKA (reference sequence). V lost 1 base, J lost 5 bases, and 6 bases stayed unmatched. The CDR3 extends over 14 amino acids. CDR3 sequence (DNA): TGCAGTGCTAGAGTCGCAGCGGGAGTGGAGACCCAGTACTTC. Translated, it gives CSARVAAGVETQYF.

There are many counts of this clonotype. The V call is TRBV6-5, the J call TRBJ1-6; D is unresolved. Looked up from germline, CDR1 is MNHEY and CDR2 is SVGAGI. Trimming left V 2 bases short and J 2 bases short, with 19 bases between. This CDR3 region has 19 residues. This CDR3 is CASSYQHPLDGPYNSPLHF. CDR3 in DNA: TGTGCCAGCAGTTACCAACACCCCCTGGATGGCCCCTATAATTCACCCCTCCACTTT.

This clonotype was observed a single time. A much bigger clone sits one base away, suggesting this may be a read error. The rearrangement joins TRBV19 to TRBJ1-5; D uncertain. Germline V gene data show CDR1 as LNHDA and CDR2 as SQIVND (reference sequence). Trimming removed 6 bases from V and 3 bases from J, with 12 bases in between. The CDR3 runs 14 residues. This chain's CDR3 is CASRPAAVNQPQHF. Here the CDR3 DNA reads TGTGCCAGTAGACCCGCCGCGGTCAATCAGCCCCAGCATTTT.

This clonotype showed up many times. CDR3 amino acids: CATSRGDLTEAFF. The DNA of the CDR3 is TGTGCCACCAGCAGAGGGGACCTAACTGAAGCTTTCTTT. The rearrangement uses TRBV15 and TRBJ1-1; D possibly corresponds to TRBD1 (5 bases). The V and J ends lost 1 base and 5 bases respectively, with 8 bases between them. The CDR3 covers 13 residues. Germline CDR1 LNHNV, CDR2 YYDKDF (reference sequence).

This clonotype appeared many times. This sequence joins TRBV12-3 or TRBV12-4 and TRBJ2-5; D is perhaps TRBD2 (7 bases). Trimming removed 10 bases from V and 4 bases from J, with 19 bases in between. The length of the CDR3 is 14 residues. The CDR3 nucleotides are TGTGCCACCGGTAGGGGGGGTTTAGGAGAGACCCAGTACTTC. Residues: CATGRGGLGETQYF.

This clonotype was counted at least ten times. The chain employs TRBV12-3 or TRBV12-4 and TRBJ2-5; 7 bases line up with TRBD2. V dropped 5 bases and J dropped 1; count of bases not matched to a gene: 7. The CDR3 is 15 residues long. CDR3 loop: CASSRDQRGQETQYF. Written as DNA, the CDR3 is TGTGCCAGCAGTAGGGACCAGCGGGGCCAAGAGACCCAGTACTTC.

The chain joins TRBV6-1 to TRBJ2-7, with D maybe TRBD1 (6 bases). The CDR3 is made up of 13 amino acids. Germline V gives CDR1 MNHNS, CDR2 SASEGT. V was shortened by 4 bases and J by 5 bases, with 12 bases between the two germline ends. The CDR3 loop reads CASSAIGGNEQYF. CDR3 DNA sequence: TGTGCCAGCAGTGCGATAGGGGGAAACGAGCAGTACTTC.

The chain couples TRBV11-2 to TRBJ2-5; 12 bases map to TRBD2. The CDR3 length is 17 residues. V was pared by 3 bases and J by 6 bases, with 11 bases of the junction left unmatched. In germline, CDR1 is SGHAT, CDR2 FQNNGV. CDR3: CASSFSSTSGGVKTQYF. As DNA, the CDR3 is TGTGCCAGCAGCTTCTCTTCGACTAGCGGGGGAGTCAAGACCCAGTACTTC.

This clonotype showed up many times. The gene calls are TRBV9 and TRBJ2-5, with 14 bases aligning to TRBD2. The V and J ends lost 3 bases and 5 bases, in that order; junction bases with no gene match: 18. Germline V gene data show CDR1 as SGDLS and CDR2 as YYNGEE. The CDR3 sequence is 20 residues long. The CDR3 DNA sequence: TGTGCCAGCAGCGCTCCCAAGAAGACCGGGACTAGCGGGAGAATGGAGACCCAGTACTTC. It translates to CASSAPKKTGTSGRMETQYF.

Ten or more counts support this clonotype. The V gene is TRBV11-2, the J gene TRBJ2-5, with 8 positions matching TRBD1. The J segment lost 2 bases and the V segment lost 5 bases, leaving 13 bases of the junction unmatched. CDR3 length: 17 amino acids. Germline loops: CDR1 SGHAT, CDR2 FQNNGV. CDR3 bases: TGTGCCAGCAGCCGGCGGACAGGGAACCCCGCGCAAGAGACCCAGTACTTC. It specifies CASSRRTGNPAQETQYF.

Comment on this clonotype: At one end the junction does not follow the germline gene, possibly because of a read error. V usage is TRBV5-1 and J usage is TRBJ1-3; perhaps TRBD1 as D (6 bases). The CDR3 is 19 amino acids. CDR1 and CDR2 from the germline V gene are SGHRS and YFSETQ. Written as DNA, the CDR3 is TGCGCCAGCAGCTTTGGCTTGCGGGACACTCAACCCCTCGCGGACACCATATCTTTT. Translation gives CASSFGLRDTQPLADTISF.

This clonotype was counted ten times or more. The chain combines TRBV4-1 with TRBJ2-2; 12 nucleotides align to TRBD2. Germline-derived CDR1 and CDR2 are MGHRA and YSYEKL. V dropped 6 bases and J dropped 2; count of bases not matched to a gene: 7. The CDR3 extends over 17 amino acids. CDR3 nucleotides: TGCGCCAGCAGTCCGGGACTAGCGGGCGTTAACACCGGGGAGCTGTTTTTT. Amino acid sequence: CASSPGLAGVNTGELFF.

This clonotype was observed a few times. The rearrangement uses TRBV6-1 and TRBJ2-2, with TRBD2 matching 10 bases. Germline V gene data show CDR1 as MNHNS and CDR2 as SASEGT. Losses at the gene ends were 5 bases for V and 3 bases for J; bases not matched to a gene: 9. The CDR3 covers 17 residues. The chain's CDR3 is CASSPLAGVLDTGELFF. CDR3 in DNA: TGTGCCAGCAGTCCGCTAGCGGGAGTATTAGACACCGGGGAGCTGTTTTTT.

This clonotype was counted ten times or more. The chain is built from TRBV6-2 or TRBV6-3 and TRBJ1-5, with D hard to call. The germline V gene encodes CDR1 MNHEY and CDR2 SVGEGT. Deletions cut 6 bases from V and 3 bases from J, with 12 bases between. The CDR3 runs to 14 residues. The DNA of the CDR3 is TGTGCCAGCAGCACATGGCTCATCAATCAGCCCCAGCATTTT. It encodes CASSTWLINQPQHF.

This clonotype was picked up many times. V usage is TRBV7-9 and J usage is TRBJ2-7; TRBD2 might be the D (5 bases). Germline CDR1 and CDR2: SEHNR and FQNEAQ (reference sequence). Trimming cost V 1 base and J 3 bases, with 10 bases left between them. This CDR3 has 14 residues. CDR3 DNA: TGTGCCAGCAGCTTAGTCGGGGAAATCTACGAGCAGTACTTC. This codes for CASSLVGEIYEQYF.

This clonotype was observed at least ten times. CDR3 protein: CASNFNKGVNTEAFF. CDR3 sequence (DNA): TGCGCCAGCAACTTTAATAAGGGAGTGAACACTGAAGCTTTCTTT. The chain joins TRBV5-1 to TRBJ1-1; D remains unclear. Trimming cost V 6 bases and J 0 bases, with 15 bases left between them. This CDR3 has 15 amino acids. In germline, CDR1 is SGHRS, CDR2 YFSETQ.

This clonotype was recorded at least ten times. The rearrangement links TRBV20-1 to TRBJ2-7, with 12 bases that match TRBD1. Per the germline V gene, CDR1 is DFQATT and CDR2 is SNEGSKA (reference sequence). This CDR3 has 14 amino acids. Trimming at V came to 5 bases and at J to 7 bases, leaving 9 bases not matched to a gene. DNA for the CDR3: TGCAGTGCTCCTATTCCGGGACAGGGGGCAGAGCAGTACTTC. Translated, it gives CSAPIPGQGAEQYF.

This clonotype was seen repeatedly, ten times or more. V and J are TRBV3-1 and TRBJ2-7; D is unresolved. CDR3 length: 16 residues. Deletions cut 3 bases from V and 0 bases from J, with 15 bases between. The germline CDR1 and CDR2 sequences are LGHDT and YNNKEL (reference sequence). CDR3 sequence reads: CASSHLTALSSYEQYF. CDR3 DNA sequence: TGTGCCAGCAGCCATTTGACGGCATTGAGCTCCTACGAGCAGTACTTC.

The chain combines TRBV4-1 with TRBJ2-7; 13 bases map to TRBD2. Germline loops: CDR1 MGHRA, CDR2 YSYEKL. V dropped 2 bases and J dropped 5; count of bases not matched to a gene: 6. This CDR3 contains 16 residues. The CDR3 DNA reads TGCGCCAGCAGCCAACCCGGGACTAGCGGGAAGAACGAGCAGTACTTC. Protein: CASSQPGTSGKNEQYF.

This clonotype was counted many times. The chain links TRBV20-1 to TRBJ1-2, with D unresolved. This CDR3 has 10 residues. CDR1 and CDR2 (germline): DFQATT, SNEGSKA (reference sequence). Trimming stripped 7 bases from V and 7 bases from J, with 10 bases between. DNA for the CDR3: TGCAGTGAAAAGTTGGGTGGCTACACCTTC. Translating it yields CSEKLGGYTF.

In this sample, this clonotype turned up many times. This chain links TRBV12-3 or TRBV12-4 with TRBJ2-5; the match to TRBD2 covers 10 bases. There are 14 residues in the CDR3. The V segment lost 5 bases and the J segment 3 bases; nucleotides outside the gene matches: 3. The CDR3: CASSRAGGEETQYF. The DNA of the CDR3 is TGTGCCAGCAGTAGAGCGGGAGGGGAAGAGACCCAGTACTTC.

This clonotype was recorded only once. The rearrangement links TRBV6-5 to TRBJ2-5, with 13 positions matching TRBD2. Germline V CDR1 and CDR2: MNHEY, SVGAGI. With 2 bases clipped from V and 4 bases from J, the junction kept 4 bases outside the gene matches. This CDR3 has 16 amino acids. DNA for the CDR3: TGTGCCAGCAGTTACGCCGGGACTAGCGGGACAGAGACCCAGTACTTC. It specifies CASSYAGTSGTETQYF.

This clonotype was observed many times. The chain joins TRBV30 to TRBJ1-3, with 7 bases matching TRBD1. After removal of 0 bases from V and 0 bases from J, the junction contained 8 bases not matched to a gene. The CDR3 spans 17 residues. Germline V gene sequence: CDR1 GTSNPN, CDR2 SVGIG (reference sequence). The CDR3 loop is CAWSVSRGADSGNTIYF. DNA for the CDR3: TGTGCCTGGAGTGTATCCAGGGGGGCCGACTCTGGAAACACCATATATTTT.

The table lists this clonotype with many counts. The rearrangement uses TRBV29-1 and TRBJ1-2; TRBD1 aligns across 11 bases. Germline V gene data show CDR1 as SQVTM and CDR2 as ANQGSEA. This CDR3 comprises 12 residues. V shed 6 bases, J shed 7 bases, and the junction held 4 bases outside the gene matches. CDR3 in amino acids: CSVDRGLSGYTF. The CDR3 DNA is TGCAGCGTGGACAGGGGGCTGTCTGGCTACACCTTC.

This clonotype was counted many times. The DNA for the CDR3 is TGTGCCAGCAACGACGGGTATAGCAATCAGCCCCAGCATTTT. Residues: CASNDGYSNQPQHF. This sequence joins TRBV6-2 or TRBV6-3 and TRBJ1-5; no clear D gene. Germline assignment: CDR1 MNHEY and CDR2 SVGEGT. CDR3 size: 14 residues. The V and J ends lost 7 bases and 0 bases respectively, with 10 bases between them.